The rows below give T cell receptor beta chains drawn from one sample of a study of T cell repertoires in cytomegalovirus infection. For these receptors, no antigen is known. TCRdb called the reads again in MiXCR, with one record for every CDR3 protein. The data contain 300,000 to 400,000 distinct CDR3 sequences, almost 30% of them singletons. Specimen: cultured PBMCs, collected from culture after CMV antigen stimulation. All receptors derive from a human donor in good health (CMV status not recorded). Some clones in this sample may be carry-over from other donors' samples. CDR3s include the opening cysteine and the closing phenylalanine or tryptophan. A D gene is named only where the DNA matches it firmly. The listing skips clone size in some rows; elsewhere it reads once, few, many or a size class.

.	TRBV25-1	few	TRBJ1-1	CASSERVGRSNTEAFF	TGTGCCAGCAGTGAAAGGGTTGGCAGATCGAACACTGAAGCTTTCTTT
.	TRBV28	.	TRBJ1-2	CASSFTRLYGYTF	TGTGCCAGCAGTTTTACCCGATTGTATGGCTACACCTTC
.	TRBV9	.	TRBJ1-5	CASSVGDTHQPQHF	TGTGCCAGCAGCGTAGGGGACACCCATCAGCCCCAGCATTTT
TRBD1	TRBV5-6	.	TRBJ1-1	CASSFTDRDPEAFF	TGTGCCAGCAGCTTTACGGACAGGGACCCTGAAGCTTTCTTT
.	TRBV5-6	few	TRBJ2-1	CASSQGYEQFF	TGTGCCAGCAGTCAAGGGTATGAGCAGTTCTTC
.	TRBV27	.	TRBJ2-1	CASKRRGSYNEQFF	TGTGCCAGCAAGAGAAGGGGCTCCTACAATGAGCAGTTCTTC
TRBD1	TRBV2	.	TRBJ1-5	CASSRQGASNQPQHF	TGTGCCAGCAGCCGACAGGGGGCTAGCAATCAGCCCCAGCATTTT
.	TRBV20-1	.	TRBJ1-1	CSARGMRVSQNTEAFF	TGCAGTGCTAGAGGGATGAGGGTTTCTCAGAACACTGAAGCTTTCTTT
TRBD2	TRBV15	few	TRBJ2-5	CATSRDRASGSLYQETQYF	TGTGCCACCAGCAGAGATAGGGCTAGCGGGAGTCTGTACCAAGAGACCCAGTACTTC
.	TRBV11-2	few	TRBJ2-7	CASRLVVRSYEQYF	TGTGCCAGCCGCCTGGTGGTTCGCTCCTACGAGCAGTACTTC
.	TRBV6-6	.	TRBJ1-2	CASSPGEGGTGYTF	TGTGCCAGCAGTCCGGGGGAGGGAGGAACTGGCTACACCTTC
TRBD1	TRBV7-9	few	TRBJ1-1	CASSKTGKDTEAFF	TGTGCCAGCAGCAAGACAGGGAAGGACACTGAAGCTTTCTTT
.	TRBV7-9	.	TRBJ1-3	CASTLRSSGNTIYF	TGTGCTAGTACCCTGCGCAGCTCTGGAAACACCATATATTTT
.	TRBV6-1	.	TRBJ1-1	CASEPEGYTEAFF	TGTGCCAGCGAGCCTGAAGGGTACACTGAAGCTTTCTTT
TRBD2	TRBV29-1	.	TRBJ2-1	CSGRGGASYNEQFF	TGCAGCGGCCGGGGGGGGGCCTCCTACAATGAGCAGTTCTTC
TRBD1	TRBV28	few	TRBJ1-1	CASSDIRSRQGLTEAFF	TGTGCCAGCAGTGACATTCGGTCCCGACAGGGCCTCACTGAAGCTTTCTTT
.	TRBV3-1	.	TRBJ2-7	CASSQTSEQYF	TGTGCCAGCAGCCAAACGAGCGAGCAGTACTTC
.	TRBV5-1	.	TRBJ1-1	CASSLESVNTEAFF	TGCGCCAGCAGCTTGGAGAGTGTGAACACTGAAGCTTTCTTT
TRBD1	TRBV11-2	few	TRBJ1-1	CASSLELGDSTEAFF	TGTGCCAGCAGCTTAGAATTGGGGGACAGCACTGAAGCTTTCTTT
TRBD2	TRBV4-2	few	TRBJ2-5	CASSQDPPGTRKEETQYF	TGTGCCAGCAGCCAAGATCCCCCCGGGACTAGGAAGGAAGAGACCCAGTACTTC
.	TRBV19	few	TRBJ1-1	CASSLTPTGTTEAFF	TGTGCCAGTAGTTTGACCCCCACAGGGACCACTGAAGCTTTCTTT
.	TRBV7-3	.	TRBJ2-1	CASSSPMAEIAYNEQFF	TGTGCCAGCAGCTCCCCAATGGCAGAAATTGCCTACAATGAGCAGTTCTTC